Listed below are T cell receptor beta chains from one sample, sequenced in a study of T cell repertoires in cytomegalovirus infection. TCRdb re-derived calls from the reads in MiXCR, one entry per CDR3 protein. The sample has around 260,000 distinct CDR3 sequences, around 8.7% seen once. The sequenced material came from PBMCs. These receptor sequences come from a human donor in good health (CMV status not recorded). Some clones in this sample may be carry-over from other donors' samples. CDR3s include the opening cysteine and the closing phenylalanine or tryptophan.

j_call | v_call | cdr3_aa
TRBJ2-3 | TRBV7-2 | CASTIGGTDTQYF
TRBJ2-6 | TRBV7-2 | CASSLSPKGSGANVLTF
TRBJ1-6 | TRBV7-2 | CASSPGPSNNSPLHF
TRBJ1-1 | TRBV7-2 | CASSSSGWTEAFF
TRBJ1-1 | TRBV7-2 | CASSRQGTPMANTEAFF
TRBJ1-1 | TRBV7-9 | CASSRPTGERAFF
TRBJ1-5 | TRBV7-9 | CASSRTGEGNQPQHF
TRBJ2-6 | TRBV6-1 | CASSFPTGGHPSGANVLTF
TRBJ1-3 | TRBV5-1 | CASSLADSAGNTIYF
TRBJ1-2 | TRBV7-2 | CASSLYPLGAANYGYTF
TRBJ2-4 | TRBV19 | CASSVLQGGSGNIQYF
TRBJ2-1 | TRBV20-1 | CSARYLAGGTEQFF
TRBJ2-7 | TRBV10-3 | CAIRPSLAGGSYEQYF
TRBJ1-1 | TRBV7-2 | CASRKNTEAFF
TRBJ2-5 | TRBV12-3/TRBV12-4 | CASSFGRQRSGTQYF
TRBJ2-3 | TRBV2 | CASRGTSWEQYF
TRBJ2-4 | TRBV30 | CAWRDRDIQYF
TRBJ2-3 | TRBV20-1 | CSAPPRATDTQYF
TRBJ2-1 | TRBV30 | CAWSRTGVYNEQFF
TRBJ1-3 | TRBV4-1 | CASSQEYNGTNGNTIYF
TRBJ2-3 | TRBV5-1 | CASGRGLEADTQYF
TRBJ2-7 | TRBV12-3/TRBV12-4 | CASSFRGNSYEQYF
TRBJ2-5 | TRBV7-9 | CASSLGLAEKETQYF
TRBJ2-7 | TRBV6-6 | CASSVYGDEQYF
TRBJ1-5 | TRBV7-4 | CASSSPRKDPIDREYSNQPQHF